The 13 T cell receptor delta chains below all came from one sample that was sequenced in a study of γδ T cells in repeated Plasmodium falciparum infection. Vgamma9/Vdelta2+ and Vdelta2-negative gammadelta T cells were flow-sorted from PBMC for bulk sequencing. TCRdb re-called clones from the multiplex PCR reads via CATT. The repertoire holds 45,000 to 50,000 delta-chain clones, with roughly 1.6% as singletons. The sequencing input was gamma-delta T cells from blood. The receptors were gathered from a pool of human donors (malaria-infected and uninfected, not separated).

This clone was seen a handful of times. TCRdb has a much larger clone's protein, which differs at residue 16 from the translation of this DNA, likely because of a read error; what is shown is the protein translated from the DNA. The genes are TRDV1 and TRDJ1; D possibly corresponds to TRDD3 (5 bases). The J gene comes from matching the DNA to germline here; TCRdb lacks it. Germline lookup yields CDR1 TSWWSYY and CDR2 QGS. Trimming pared 1 base from V and 2 bases from J, leaving 38 bases between. The CDR3 is made up of 24 amino acids. The CDR3 DNA follows: TGTGCTCTTGGGGAACCGGTAATGATCGCCCTCCAGTACTGGTTACGGACCGGGACCGATAAACTCATCTTT. It yields the protein CALGEPVMIALQYWLRTGTDKLIF.

Of note for this clone: A read error likely explains why the TCRdb protein, taken from a much larger clone, differs from this DNA's translation at residue 23; the protein shown is translated from the DNA. The chain employs TRDV1 and TRDJ1; TRDD3 aligns across 7 bases. This CDR3 region has 24 residues. Germline V gene lookup returns CDR1 TSWWSYY and CDR2 QGS. The CDR3 loop is CALGELEFYLFRGGIHHITDKLTF. In DNA form, the CDR3 reads TGTGCTCTTGGGGAACTCGAGTTTTACCTGTTCAGAGGTGGGATACACCACATCACCGATAAACTCACCTTT.

This clone was detected only a few times. A far larger clone is a single base away, which makes a read error likely. Other DNA variants within this sample encode the same CDR3. The chain couples TRDV2 to TRDJ1; D unclear. TCRdb supplies no J gene; here it was assigned by aligning the nucleotide sequence to germline. Germline lookup yields CDR1 GEAIGNYY and CDR2 EKD. The CDR3 extends over 15 amino acids. Trimming stripped 1 base from V and 0 bases from J, with 11 bases between. CDR3 region: CACDTLGVYTDKLIF. CDR3 nucleotide sequence: TGTGCCTGTGACACGCTAGGGGTCTACACCGATAAACTCATCTTT.

Only a few counts were recorded for this clone. TCRdb records a much larger clone's protein for this DNA, with a difference at residue 13 that likely arises from a read error; the protein given is the translation of the DNA. The chain couples TRDV1 to TRDJ1; TRDD3 matches at 10 bases. TCRdb is silent on the J gene; assignment here came from matching the DNA to germline. Germline V gene sequence: CDR1 TSWWSYY, CDR2 QGS. This CDR3 has 21 amino acids. After removal of 4 bases from V and 0 bases from J, the junction contained 20 bases not matched to a gene. The CDR3 bases are TGTGCTCTTGGGGGGCCTACGGGTACTGGGGGATCATTCTCTTACACCGATAAACTCATCTTT. Encoded protein: CALGGPTGTGGSFSYTDKLIF.

A few counts support this clone. A single base is all that separates this from a far larger clone, so a read error is likely. The sample has other DNA sequences that encode this CDR3 too. The rearrangement links TRDV1 to TRDJ1; TRDD3 agrees at 10 bases. TCRdb records no J gene; here it was assigned by comparing the DNA to germline. CDR1 and CDR2 from the germline V gene are TSWWSYY and QGS. CDR3 length equals 26 residues. The CDR3 nucleotides read TGTGCTCTTGGGAAACTAATCCAGTCCAAAGAGGGGTACTGGGGGATGAGGGGATCGTACACCGATAAACTCATCTTT. It translates to CALGKLIQSKEGYWGMRGSYTDKLIF.

This clone was found a few times. TCRdb's entry gives the protein of a much larger clone, which mismatches this DNA's translation at residue 3, likely from a read error; the protein reported here is translated from the DNA. The CDR3 DNA reads TGTGCTCCTGGGGAAGAACTGGGGGATGAACTCATCTTT. The encoded protein is CAPGEELGDELIF. This sequence joins TRDV1 and TRDJ1; 10 nucleotides align to TRDD3. The CDR3 is 13 residues long. Germline V lookup: CDR1 TSWWSYY, CDR2 QGS.

This clone appeared a few times. With only one base between it and a far larger clone, this is likely a read error. Other DNA sequences within the sample encode an identical CDR3. The chain combines TRDV1 with TRDJ1; 10 bases line up with TRDD3. The J gene, left out of TCRdb, was set here by checking the DNA against germline. Germline V gene data show CDR1 as TSWWSYY and CDR2 as QGS. The CDR3 has 16 amino acids. The CDR3 coding sequence is TGTGCTCTCGGGGGCCTCCCGAGGGGGGGGATACGCAAACTCATCTTT. As protein: CALGGLPRGGIRKLIF.

On this clone: The protein TCRdb gives is from a much larger clone and does not agree with this DNA's translation at residue 12, likely a read error; the protein shown here comes from the DNA. This chain uses TRDV1 with TRDJ1; 8 positions agree with TRDD3. Because TCRdb records no J gene, it was assigned here through a match of the DNA to germline. This CDR3 comprises 20 residues. Germline V gene sequence: CDR1 TSWWSYY, CDR2 QGS. J lost 0 bases, V lost 1 base, and 16 bases had no gene match. CDR3 amino acids: CALGERPVLLGGPYTDKLIF. In DNA, the CDR3 is TGTGCTCTTGGGGAACGTCCAGTCCTACTGGGGGGCCCGTACACCGATAAACTCATCTTT.

As concerns this clone: The protein TCRdb lists belongs to a much larger clone and differs from this DNA's translation at residue 14, which points to a read error; the protein shown is made from the DNA. No J gene call was made, and the V gene is TRDV1; TRDD3, the D gene given by the table, was not confirmed from the DNA. Germline V CDR1 and CDR2: TSWWSYY, QGS. CDR3 length: 16 residues. CDR3 DNA: TGTGCTCTTGGGGCCCGCGTGCTGGGGTACACCGATAAACCCATCTTT. It codes for CALGARVLGYTDKPIF.

Notes on this clone: This probably arose from a read error, given a far larger clone one base away. This sample includes further DNA sequences coding for the same CDR3. The chain couples TRDV1 to TRDJ1; 12 bases match TRDD3. TCRdb offers no J gene call, so here the DNA was matched to germline to obtain one. The germline V gene encodes CDR1 TSWWSYY and CDR2 QGS. After removal of 2 bases from V and 5 bases from J, the junction contained 24 bases not matched to a gene. The CDR3 is 22 amino acids. This CDR3 is CALGESFSSSLLGDTGTDKLIF. For the CDR3, the DNA is TGTGCTCTTGGGGAATCCTTCTCTTCCTCGCTACTGGGGGATACTGGGACAGATAAACTCATCTTT.

In the case of this clone: The translation of this DNA and the TCRdb protein of a much larger clone differ at residue 14, probably owing to a read error; the protein shown here is translated from the DNA. The chain has TRDV1 and TRDJ1; 9 nucleotides agree with TRDD3. This CDR3 spans 17 amino acids. The germline V gene encodes CDR1 TSWWSYY and CDR2 QGS. V shed 3 bases, J shed 9 bases, and the junction held 17 bases outside the gene matches. The CDR3 reads CALGELRAGGLRYELIF. The DNA for the CDR3 is TGTGCTCTTGGGGAGCTACGTGCTGGGGGATTAAGATATGAACTCATCTTT.

This clone has ten or more counts. The TCRdb record carries a much larger clone's protein, which differs from this DNA's translation at residue 7; a read error is the likely cause, and the protein listed here is the DNA translation. The chain couples TRDV3 to TRDJ1, with 9 bases matching TRDD3. V lost 1 base to trimming and J lost 0 bases; unmatched junction nucleotides: 15. Looked up from germline, CDR1 is TVYSNPD and CDR2 is GDNSRS (reference sequence). CDR3 size: 18 residues. CDR3 nucleotides: TGTGCCTTTAACAGGGGTTGTTGGGGGATAAAGGACACCGATAAACTCATCTTT. Its protein product is CAFNRGCWGIKDTDKLIF.

This clone is medium-sized in the sample. The gene calls are TRDV2 and TRDJ1, with TRDD3 as a possible D gene (6 bases). Germline loops: CDR1 GEAIGNYY, CDR2 EKD. The CDR3 spans 16 residues. Trimming left V 0 bases short and J 0 bases short, with 13 bases between. The CDR3: CACDTVGGLHTDKLIF. CDR3 nucleotide sequence: TGTGCCTGTGACACCGTGGGGGGCCTACACACCGATAAACTCATCTTT.